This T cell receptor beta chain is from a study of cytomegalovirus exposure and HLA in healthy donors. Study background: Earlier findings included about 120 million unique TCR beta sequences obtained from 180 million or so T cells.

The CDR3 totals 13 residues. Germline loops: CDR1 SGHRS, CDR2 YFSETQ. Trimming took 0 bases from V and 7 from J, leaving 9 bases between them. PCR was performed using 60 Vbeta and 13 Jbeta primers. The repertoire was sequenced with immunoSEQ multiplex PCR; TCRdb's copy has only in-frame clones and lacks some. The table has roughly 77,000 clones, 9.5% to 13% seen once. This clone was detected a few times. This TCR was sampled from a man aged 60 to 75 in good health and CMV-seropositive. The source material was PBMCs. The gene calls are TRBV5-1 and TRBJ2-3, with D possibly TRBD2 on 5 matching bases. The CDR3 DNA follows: TGCGCCAGCAGCTTGGGCGACTATAATACGCAGTATTTT. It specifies CASSLGDYNTQYF.